Listed below are T cell receptor beta chains from one sample, sequenced in a study of T cell repertoires in cytomegalovirus infection. TCRdb analysed the reads with MiXCR anew, one entry per CDR3 protein. The top ten clones hold around 15% of a sample with about 260,000 distinct CDR3 sequences, around 9% of them seen once. The source material was PBMCs. Source of these receptors: a human donor in good health (CMV status not recorded). Some clones in this sample may be carry-over from other donors' samples. CDR3s include the opening cysteine and the closing phenylalanine or tryptophan. The D gene is left open where the match is weak. The size of a clone is reported for some rows only, either as once, few or many, or as a class for expanded clones.

v_call	d_call	clone_size	j_call	cdr3_nt	cdr3_aa
TRBV7-2	-	many	TRBJ2-5	TGTGCCAGCAGCTTAGCGCGGGTTCGGGGACTCGGGGAGACCCAGTACTTC	CASSLARVRGLGETQYF
TRBV9	-	-	TRBJ1-6	TGTGCCAGCAGCGTAGCCGGGGGTTTGTCTAGGAATTCACCCCTCCACTTT	CASSVAGGLSRNSPLHF
TRBV19	-	-	TRBJ2-1	TGTGCCAGTAGTAAGCCGCGGGCGGGTCGACCCGCGGATGAGCAGTTCTTC	CASSKPRAGRPADEQFF
TRBV7-2	-	many	TRBJ1-4	TGTGCCAGCAGCTTAGGTCCTACCCCTAATGAAAAACTGTTTTTT	CASSLGPTPNEKLFF
TRBV28	-	many	TRBJ1-5	TGTGCCAGCAGTTTTCAATTTAATCAGCCCCAGCATTTT	CASSFQFNQPQHF
TRBV19	TRBD1	-	TRBJ2-5	TGTGCCAGTAGTATCGGGCAAACAGGGGGAGAGACCCAGTACTTC	CASSIGQTGGETQYF
TRBV7-2	-	many	TRBJ2-7	TGTGCCAGCAGCTTATTGGGGATCGACGAGCAGTACTTC	CASSLLGIDEQYF
TRBV7-2	-	many	TRBJ1-1	TGTGCCAGCAGCTTAGAAGGGGCGCTAAAGAACACTGAAGCTTTCTTT	CASSLEGALKNTEAFF
TRBV20-1	-	-	TRBJ1-2	TGCAGTGCTACTCTCCTGGTAGAGGACTATGGCTACACCTTC	CSATLLVEDYGYTF
TRBV29-1	-	few	TRBJ2-1	TGCAGCGCCTGGGGCGGAAATGGTAATGAGCAGTTCTTC	CSAWGGNGNEQFF
TRBV7-2	-	many	TRBJ1-2	TGTGCCAGCAGCTTGGACGCGAGGGGTGGCGGCTACACCTTC	CASSLDARGGGYTF
TRBV7-2	TRBD2	-	TRBJ2-5	TGTGCCAGCAGCTTAGTCGTTCTAGCGGGGGCACAAGAGACCCAGTACTTC	CASSLVVLAGAQETQYF
TRBV7-9	TRBD2	-	TRBJ2-5	TGTGCCAGCAGCTCTAAAGCGGGAGGGAAAGAGACCCAGTACTTC	CASSSKAGGKETQYF
TRBV28	TRBD1	many	TRBJ1-6	TGTGCCAGCAGCACGACAGGGGGTCCTAGCTCCTATAATTCACCCCTCCACTTT	CASSTTGGPSSYNSPLHF
TRBV15	-	-	TRBJ2-1	TGTGCCACCAGCAGAGATTACCAGGGCCAGGAGTTCTTC	CATSRDYQGQEFF
TRBV28	-	many	TRBJ1-2	TGTGCCAGCACCGAGGCAGGGGTTGGCTATGGCTACACCTTC	CASTEAGVGYGYTF
TRBV7-2	TRBD1	many	TRBJ1-1	TGTGCCAGCAGCTTATACCTGACAGGGCCCGTGAACACTGAAGCTTTCTTT	CASSLYLTGPVNTEAFF
TRBV7-2	TRBD2	many	TRBJ2-5	TGTGCCAGCAGCTTAGGTCCAGCGGGACCCCCCCAGGGGACCCAGTACTTC	CASSLGPAGPPQGTQYF
TRBV28	-	many	TRBJ1-2	TGTGCCAGCAGTACGAACCTGATGGGCTACACCTTC	CASSTNLMGYTF
TRBV11-2	-	many	TRBJ2-7	TGTGCCAGCAGCTTAGCCCATTCTGGGGGTGCCTCTTTCTACGAGCAGTACTTC	CASSLAHSGGASFYEQYF
TRBV4-1	TRBD1	many	TRBJ1-1	TGCGCCAGCAGCCAGGGGGACAGGGGGCGGCGCACTGAAGCTTTCTTT	CASSQGDRGRRTEAFF
TRBV12-3/TRBV12-4	TRBD2	many	TRBJ2-2	TGTGCCAGCAGTATACTAGCGGGGAACACCGGGGAGCTGTTTTTT	CASSILAGNTGELFF
TRBV7-9	-	many	TRBJ2-7	TGTGCCAGCAGCACTCAGGGGACCCGCTCCTACGAGCAGTACTTC	CASSTQGTRSYEQYF
TRBV3-1	TRBD2	-	TRBJ2-1	TGTGCCAGCAGCCTCCGACTAGCGGGGAGATTGGCCTACAATGAGCAGTTCTTC	CASSLRLAGRLAYNEQFF
TRBV27	-	many	TRBJ2-7	TGTGCCAGCCGTCCCATGGGACCAAACCCCTACGAGCAGTACTTC	CASRPMGPNPYEQYF
TRBV12-3/TRBV12-4	-	many	TRBJ2-7	TGTGCCAGCAGTCGAGGGACGGAAAAATACGAGCAGTACTTC	CASSRGTEKYEQYF
TRBV28	-	few	TRBJ2-7	TGTGCCAGCAGTTCCTACAGGGATCTATCCTACGAGCAGTACTTC	CASSSYRDLSYEQYF
TRBV19	TRBD1	-	TRBJ1-5	TGTGCCAGTAGTCCACGGACAGGGGGCAACAATCAGCCCCAGCATTTT	CASSPRTGGNNQPQHF
TRBV7-2	TRBD2	many	TRBJ2-7	TGTGCCAGCAGCTTCCGGGGGGACTCCTACGAGCAGTACTTC	CASSFRGDSYEQYF
TRBV6-1	-	many	TRBJ1-1	TGTGCCAGCAGGAGGGCGAGCACTGAAGCTTTCTTT	CASRRASTEAFF
TRBV7-2	-	many	TRBJ2-1	TGTGCCAGCAGCTTAGATGGGTCGGGAGATGAGCAGTTCTTC	CASSLDGSGDEQFF
TRBV7-2	-	many	TRBJ1-1	TGTGCCAGCAGCCCCCACACTTGGGGCATGAACACTGAAGCTTTCTTT	CASSPHTWGMNTEAFF
TRBV7-9	-	-	TRBJ1-6	TGTGCCAGCAGCCCCTTTACGGGTAATTCACCCCTCCACTTT	CASSPFTGNSPLHF
TRBV29-1	-	-	TRBJ2-7	TGCAGCGTTGAGCGGGACGGCAGCTCCTACGAGCAGTACTTC	CSVERDGSSYEQYF
TRBV7-2	-	many	TRBJ2-5	TGTGCCAGCAGCTTAAATTTTGGGAGGGAGACCCAGTACTTC	CASSLNFGRETQYF
TRBV7-2	-	many	TRBJ2-2	TGTGCCAGCAGCTTAGAGTATGCAGGTTGGGTTACCGGGGAGCTGTTTTTT	CASSLEYAGWVTGELFF